The 15 T cell receptor beta chains reported below all come from one sample, sequenced in a study of cytomegalovirus exposure and HLA in healthy donors. The PCR employed 60 Vbeta primers together with 13 Jbeta primers. Clones were read by immunoSEQ multiplex PCR, and TCRdb kept only the in-frame ones, dropping some. The sample consists of about 140,000 clones, about three quarters of them appearing once. The sample was PBMCs. The receptors originated from a male donor in good health and CMV-seropositive.

The chain recombines TRBV18 with TRBJ1-1, with 8 bases that match TRBD1. The V and J ends lost 6 bases and 1 base, in that order; junction bases with no gene match: 7. In germline, CDR1 is KGHSH, CDR2 LQKENI. The CDR3 is 15 residues long. CDR3 nucleotide sequence: TGTGCCAGCTCCCAGGGCGACAGGGGGAACACTGAAGCTTTCTTT. It is translated as CASSQGDRGNTEAFF.

The J gene is TRBJ2-3, the V gene TRBV5-6, with TRBD2 identical over 8 bases. V shed 3 bases and J 4 bases; nucleotides not matched to a gene: 13. The CDR3 totals 17 residues. CDR1 SGHDT and CDR2 YYEEEE come from the germline V gene. Written as DNA, the CDR3 is TGTGCCAGCAGCTCCCCTGGGGAGCGGGGGTCGTCAGATACGCAGTATTTT. Protein sequence: CASSSPGERGSSDTQYF. Looking up the rest from reference TRBV5-6 and TRBJ2-3 gives the full variable domain: DAGVTQSPTHLIKTRGQQVTLRCSPKSGHDTVSWYQQALGQGPQFIFQYYEEEERQRGNFPDRFSGHQFPNYSSELNVNALLLGDSALYLCASSSPGERGSSDTQYFGPGTRLTVL.

The chain combines TRBV9 with TRBJ2-3; D not resolved. CDR3 length: 14 amino acids. V was trimmed by 6 bases and J by 3 bases, leaving 14 bases between them. Germline loops: CDR1 SGDLS, CDR2 YYNGEE. The CDR3 loop is CASNGGSTTDTQYF. The CDR3 nucleotides are TGTGCCAGCAACGGCGGTAGCACGACAGATACGCAGTATTTT.

The chain uses TRBV7-3 and TRBJ2-1, with TRBD1 matching over 8 bases. In germline, CDR1 is SGHTA, CDR2 FQGTGA. This CDR3 is 15 amino acids long. V shed 5 bases, J shed 5 bases, and the junction held 8 bases outside the gene matches. This CDR3 is CASSITGQVNNEQFF. The CDR3, as DNA: TGTGCCAGCAGCATCACGGGACAGGTCAACAATGAGCAGTTCTTC.

This clone was counted between two and nine times. The CDR3 nucleotides read TGTGCCAGCAGCGGAGGGGTTCCTCGGGGAGATACGCAGTATTTT. This codes for CASSGGVPRGDTQYF. This rearrangement joins TRBV5-8 to TRBJ2-3, with D possibly matching TRBD2 (6 bases). Germline loops: CDR1 SGHTS, CDR2 YDEGEE. This CDR3 is 15 amino acids long. V was cut by 4 bases and J by 5 bases, with 17 bases left in between. Supplemented by reference TRBV5-8 and TRBJ2-3, the full variable domain reads EAGVTQSPTHLIKTRGQQATLRCSPISGHTSVYWYQQALGLGLQFLLWYDEGEERNRGNFPPRFSGRQFPNYSSELNVNALELEDSALYLCASSGGVPRGDTQYFGPGTRLTVL.

This sequence joins TRBV6-5 and TRBJ1-5; D remains ambiguous. The germline CDR1 and CDR2 sequences are MNHEY and SVGAGI. The V gene lost 2 bases and the J gene lost 2 bases, with 10 bases spanning the gap. The CDR3 runs to 15 residues. CDR3 protein: CASSYSGVGNQPQHF. In DNA, the CDR3 is TGTGCCAGCAGTTACAGCGGGGTAGGCAATCAGCCCCAGCATTTT.

This chain connects TRBV5-1 to TRBJ1-2, with 9 bases identical to TRBD1. V trimming: 0 bases; J trimming: 3 bases; junction bases outside the gene matches: 6. The CDR3 runs to 16 residues. Looked up from germline, CDR1 is SGHRS and CDR2 is YFSETQ. Here the CDR3 reads CASSLASGQGDYGYTF. The CDR3 DNA reads TGCGCCAGCAGCTTGGCCTCGGGACAGGGAGACTATGGCTACACCTTC.

The chain couples TRBV9 to TRBJ2-5; no definite D call. CDR1 and CDR2 (germline): SGDLS, YYNGEE. The CDR3 has 14 amino acids. The V end lost 0 bases, the J end lost 4 bases, and 10 bases lay between the germline ends. The CDR3 DNA reads as TGTGCCAGCAGCGTAGACACAGTCTTAGAGACCCAGTACTTC. Its translation: CASSVDTVLETQYF.

The V and J genes are TRBV25-1 and TRBJ2-1; 9 bases fit TRBD2. This CDR3 contains 15 residues. V gave up 7 bases and J gave up 7 bases; unmatched junction bases: 11. Germline V gives CDR1 MGHDK, CDR2 SYGVNS. CDR3 loop: CASTGGGRAENEQFF. DNA of the CDR3: TGTGCCAGCACGGGGGGCGGGAGGGCCGAGAATGAGCAGTTCTTC.

V usage is TRBV11-1 and J usage is TRBJ2-2; D not certain. From germline, CDR1 is SGHAT and CDR2 FQDESV (reference sequence). Trimming pared 0 bases from V and 9 bases from J, leaving 8 bases between. CDR3 length: 13 amino acids. The CDR3 DNA sequence: TGTGCCAGCAGCTTAGCCGCCACAAGGGAGCTGTTTTTT. Amino acid sequence: CASSLAATRELFF.

This rearrangement joins TRBV14 to TRBJ1-6; TRBD1 might be the D (5 bases). The V gene lost 0 bases and the J gene lost 0 bases, with 21 bases spanning the gap. CDR3 length: 21 residues. The V gene's germline CDR1 is SGHDN and CDR2 FVKESK. The CDR3, as DNA: TGTGCCAGCAGCCAAGAAGACAAGGGGCCGGCCCGGAGCTCCTATAATTCACCCCTCCACTTT. Translation: CASSQEDKGPARSSYNSPLHF.

The V gene is TRBV4-2, the J gene TRBJ2-7; D possibly corresponds to TRBD1 (5 bases). Germline CDR1 LGHNA, CDR2 YNFKEQ. The CDR3 is 17 residues long. With 0 bases removed from V and 2 bases from J, the gap between germline ends came to 17 bases. The CDR3 DNA sequence: TGTGCCAGCAGCCAAGATCTTGGCTGGGGCAGGACCTACGAGCAGTACTTC. Its translation is CASSQDLGWGRTYEQYF.

V and J are TRBV27 and TRBJ2-3; 7 nucleotides match TRBD2. This CDR3 contains 15 residues. V dropped 3 bases and J dropped 1; count of bases not matched to a gene: 4. Germline-derived CDR1 and CDR2 are MNHEY and SMNVEV (reference sequence). DNA for the CDR3: TGTGCCAGCAGTTTTGTTACTAGCGGCACAGATACGCAGTATTTT. Translating gives CASSFVTSGTDTQYF.

The chain links TRBV4-3 to TRBJ2-5; D gene ambiguous. Germline V gene data show CDR1 as LGHNA and CDR2 as YSLEER. Trimming stripped 1 base from V and 1 base from J, with 13 bases between. The CDR3 length is 16 residues. CDR3 sequence (DNA): TGCGCCAGCAGCCAAGGGGCGTCTTCTATCCAAGAGACCCAGTACTTC. It is translated as CASSQGASSIQETQYF.

This clone was detected only a few times. The chain recombines TRBV11-2 with TRBJ2-2, with a possible D match to TRBD1 (6 bases). This CDR3 contains 14 residues. The ends were cut back, 2 bases at V and 10 bases at J, with 14 bases in the middle. Germline V lookup: CDR1 SGHAT, CDR2 FQNNGV. DNA of the CDR3: TGTGCCAGCAGCTTACCCCCAGGGGTGGAGGAGCTGTTTTTT. As protein: CASSLPPGVEELFF.